This TCR beta chain derives from a study of T-cell memory formation after mild COVID-19. Trimming took off 6 bases at V and 0 bases at J, with 14 bases between the two ends. The CDR3 has 16 amino acids. Germline V gene sequence: CDR1 MNHEY, CDR2 SMNVEV (reference sequence). From the 5' RACE reads, TCRdb called clonotypes with MiXCR, one entry per CDR3 protein. The top ten hold roughly a fifth of the sample, which has 470,000 or so distinct CDR3 sequences, more than 15% seen once. The receptor was derived from a man in his late teens or twenties who had mild COVID-19 (a few samples of this study predate the infection). Cell type and time point are not known. The sequenced sample was PBMCs or a T cell subset sorted from them (not recorded which). The chain has TRBV27 and TRBJ1-4; D is possibly TRBD1 (5 bases). CDR3 bases: TGTGCCAGCAGATGGGGGACGGGAGCAACTAATGAAAAACTGTTTTTT. It is translated as CASRWGTGATNEKLFF. Drawing the rest from reference TRBV27 and TRBJ1-4, the complete variable domain is EAQVTQNPRYLITVTGKKLTVTCSQNMNHEYMSWYRQDPGLGLRQIYYSMNVEVTDKGDVPEGYKVSRKEKRNFPLILESPSPNQTSLYFCASRWGTGATNEKLFFGSGTQLSVL.